This T cell receptor beta chain was profiled in a study of T cells in Graves' hyperthyroidism and ophthalmopathy. For the study at large: Peripheral blood specimens were obtained at initial diagnosis, prior to any treatment.

General observations from the study: Peripheral blood also featured most of the thyroid clonotypes expanded above 0.001. In simple terms, a model built on 13 V-J features told ophthalmopathy apart from stable hyperthyroidism.

RNA transcripts gave rise to amplified TCR beta CDR3 regions. The HTBI primer set served for first-round RT-PCR of the TCR CDR3. One entry per CDR3 protein results from TCRdb running MiXCR on the multiplex PCR reads. The sample lists under 400,000 distinct CDR3 sequences; around 13% were seen once. V was clipped by 3 bases and J by 1 base; unmatched bases: 7. Germline assignment: CDR1 MDHEN and CDR2 SYDVKM. The CDR3 has 16 amino acids. This clonotype was detected many times. Its antigen remains unknown. Stability of Graves' hyperthyroidism was defined as absent ophthalmopathy progression within 18 months.

The source is a woman aged 18-30 years with Graves' hyperthyroidism. Specimen: blood. This sequence joins TRBV28 and TRBJ2-7; 9 bases fit TRBD2. The CDR3 protein is CASSFLQREESYEQYF. As DNA, the CDR3 is TGTGCCAGCAGTTTTTTGCAGCGGGAGGAATCCTACGAGCAGTACTTC.